Listed here are 5 T cell receptor beta chains from one sample, sequenced in a study of cytomegalovirus exposure and HLA in healthy donors. It was with 60 Vbeta and 13 Jbeta primers that the PCR ran. The protocol was immunoSEQ multiplex PCR, while the TCRdb copy is restricted to in-frame clones and leaves out a portion. Here the sample spans 90,000 to 130,000 clones, more than 60% being singletons. The sequencing sample was made of PBMCs. All receptors come from a man aged 25 to 40 in good health and CMV-seropositive.

The CDR3 protein is CASSLTIQGTPLHF. CDR3 DNA sequence: TGTGCCAGCAGCTTAACGATCCAGGGCACACCCCTCCACTTT. The chain employs TRBV7-3 and TRBJ1-6, with a tentative D call TRBD1 (5 bases). CDR1 and CDR2 from the germline V gene are SGHTA and FQGTGA. This CDR3 is built from 14 residues. Trimming shortened V by 0 bases and J by 11 bases, and 11 bases separated the two germline ends.

The chain employs TRBV4-3 and TRBJ1-1; D not certain. Germline V lookup: CDR1 LGHNA, CDR2 YSLEER. The V end was cut by 0 bases, the J end by 1 base, with 9 bases between. The CDR3 has 15 residues. CDR3 DNA: TGCGCCAGCAGCCAAGATCCCAGGTCGAACACTGAAGCTTTCTTT. Encoded protein: CASSQDPRSNTEAFF.

This chain connects TRBV19 to TRBJ2-5, with 9 bases lining up with TRBD1. V shed 11 bases and J 6 bases; nucleotides not matched to a gene: 22. CDR1 is LNHDA, CDR2 SQIVND, per germline (reference sequence). The CDR3 loop spans 17 amino acids. The CDR3 sequence: CASTPDLGTGSLKTQYF. The DNA for the CDR3 is TGTGCCTCAACTCCGGACTTAGGGACAGGGTCCCTGAAGACCCAGTACTTC.

The chain has TRBV27 and TRBJ2-3, with 8 bases that match TRBD2. CDR1 is MNHEY and CDR2 is SMNVEV in the germline V gene (reference sequence). Losses at the gene ends were 4 bases for V and 0 bases for J; bases not matched to a gene: 3. The CDR3 loop spans 15 amino acids. The CDR3 reads CASSSTSASTDTQYF. In DNA, the CDR3 is TGTGCCAGCAGTTCGACTAGCGCTAGCACAGATACGCAGTATTTT.

The rearrangement links TRBV2 to TRBJ2-1; no reliable D call. Germline V lookup: CDR1 SNHLY, CDR2 FYNNEI. V dropped 5 bases and J dropped 6 bases, with 11 bases sitting between them. The CDR3 sequence is 13 residues long. The CDR3 loop is CASSRNLLNEQFF. CDR3 coding DNA: TGTGCCAGCAGTCGAAACTTACTCAATGAGCAGTTCTTC.